This T cell receptor beta chain comes out of a study of shared clonotypes between healthy human individuals. Using 200 ng DNA, tens of thousands of T cell genomes, the sorted-subset replicate PCRs were run. Generated by immunoSEQ multiplex PCR, the TCRdb table keeps only in-frame clones and is missing some. The sample carries around 1,000,000 clones, around three quarters recorded once. This sequence was found in a man between 18 and 29 years old in good health. Some clones in this sample may be carry-over from other donors' samples. Sequencing was performed on memory CD4+ T cells from PBMCs. Subset meaning: CD45RA-negative fraction.

CDR3 protein: CASGPIGRKTNEKLFF. DNA for the CDR3: TGTGCCAGCGGACCAATTGGGCGTAAGACGAATGAAAAACTGTTTTTT. The genes are TRBV28 and TRBJ1-4; D is ambiguous. CDR3 size: 16 residues. The V gene's germline CDR1 is MDHEN and CDR2 SYDVKM. With 8 bases removed from V and 5 bases from J, the gap between germline ends came to 21 bases.